The clone carrying this TCR beta chain was picked up one time. Its target is unknown. The record originates from a study of early T cells in non-severe SARS-CoV-2 infection. Study background: Sequencing used unsorted whole-blood bulk RNA, so chains lack pairing.

Study results and limitations: Reliance on VDJdb matching favored anti-spike CD8 responses; private and CD4 specificities were missed.

Separate cDNA molecules each had unique molecular identifiers attached to them. TCRdb redid the calling of the 5' RACE reads with MiXCR, one entry per CDR3 protein. Found here are tens of thousands of distinct CDR3 sequences, around 15% of them singletons; the top ten hold 6% to 7.5%. Trimming at V came to 4 bases and at J to 6 bases, leaving 3 bases not matched to a gene. This CDR3 has 14 residues. V is TRBV12-3 or TRBV12-4 and J is TRBJ2-3, with 11 bases matching TRBD1. The source is an adult who was a healthcare worker with PCR-confirmed SARS-CoV-2 infection or an uninfected control (not recorded which). Source material: whole blood. CDR3 residues: CASSSGQGADTQYF. In nucleotides, the CDR3 is TGTGCCAGCAGTTCCGGACAGGGGGCGGATACGCAGTATTTT.